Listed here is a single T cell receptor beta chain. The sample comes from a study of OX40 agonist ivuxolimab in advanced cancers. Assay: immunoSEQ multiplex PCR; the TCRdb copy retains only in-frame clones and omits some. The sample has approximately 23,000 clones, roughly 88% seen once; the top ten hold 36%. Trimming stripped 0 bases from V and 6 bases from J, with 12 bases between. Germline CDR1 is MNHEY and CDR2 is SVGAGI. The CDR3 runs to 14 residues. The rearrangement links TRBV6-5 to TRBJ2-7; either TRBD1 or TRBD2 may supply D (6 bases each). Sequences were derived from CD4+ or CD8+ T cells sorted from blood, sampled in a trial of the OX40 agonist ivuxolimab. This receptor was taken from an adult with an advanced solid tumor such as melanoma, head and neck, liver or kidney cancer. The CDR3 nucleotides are TGTGCCAGCAGTTACTCGAGGGGGGCTCCCGAGCAGTACTTC. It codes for CASSYSRGAPEQYF.